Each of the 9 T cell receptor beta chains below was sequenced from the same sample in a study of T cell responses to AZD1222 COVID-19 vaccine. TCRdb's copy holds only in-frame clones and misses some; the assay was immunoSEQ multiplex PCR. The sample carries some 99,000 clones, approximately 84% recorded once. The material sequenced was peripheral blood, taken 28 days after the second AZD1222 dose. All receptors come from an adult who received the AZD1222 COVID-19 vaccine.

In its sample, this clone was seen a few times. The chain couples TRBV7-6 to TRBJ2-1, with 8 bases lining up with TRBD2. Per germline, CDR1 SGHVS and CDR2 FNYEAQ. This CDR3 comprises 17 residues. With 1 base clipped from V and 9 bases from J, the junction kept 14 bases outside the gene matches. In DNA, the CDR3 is TGTGCCAGCAGCTTAGGGGGGTCGAGCGGGAGTTTAAGTGAGCAGTTCTTC. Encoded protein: CASSLGGSSGSLSEQFF.

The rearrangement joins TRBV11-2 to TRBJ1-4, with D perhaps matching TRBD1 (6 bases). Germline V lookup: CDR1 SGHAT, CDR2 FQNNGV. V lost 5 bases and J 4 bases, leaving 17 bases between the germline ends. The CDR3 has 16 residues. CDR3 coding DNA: TGTGCCAGCAGCCCGAACCACAGGGCGATTAATGAAAAACTGTTTTTT. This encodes CASSPNHRAINEKLFF.

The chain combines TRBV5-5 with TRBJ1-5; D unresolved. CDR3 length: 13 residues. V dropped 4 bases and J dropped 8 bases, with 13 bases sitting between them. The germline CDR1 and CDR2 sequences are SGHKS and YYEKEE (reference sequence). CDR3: CASSQIPFEPQHF. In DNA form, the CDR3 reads TGTGCCAGCAGCCAAATCCCCTTCGAGCCCCAGCATTTT. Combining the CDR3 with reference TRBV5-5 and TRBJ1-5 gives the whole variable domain DAGVTQSPTHLIKTRGQQVTLRCSPISGHKSVSWYQQVLGQGPQFIFQYYEKEERGRGNFPDRFSARQFPNYSSELNVNALLLGDSALYLCASSQIPFEPQHFGDGTRLSIL.

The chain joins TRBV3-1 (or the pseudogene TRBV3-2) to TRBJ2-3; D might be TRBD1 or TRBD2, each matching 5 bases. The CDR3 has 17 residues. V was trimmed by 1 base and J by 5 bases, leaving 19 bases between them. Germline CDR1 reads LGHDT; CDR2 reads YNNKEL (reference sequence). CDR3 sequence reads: CASSQVGFRPRGDTQYF. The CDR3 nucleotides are TGTGCCAGCAGCCAAGTGGGGTTTAGACCGAGGGGAGATACGCAGTATTTT.

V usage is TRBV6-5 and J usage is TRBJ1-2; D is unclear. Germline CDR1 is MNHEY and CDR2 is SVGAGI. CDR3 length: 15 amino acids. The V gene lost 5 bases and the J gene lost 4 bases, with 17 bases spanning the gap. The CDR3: CASSPDGKTGYGYTF. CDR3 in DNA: TGTGCCAGCAGTCCGGACGGGAAGACTGGCTATGGCTACACCTTC.

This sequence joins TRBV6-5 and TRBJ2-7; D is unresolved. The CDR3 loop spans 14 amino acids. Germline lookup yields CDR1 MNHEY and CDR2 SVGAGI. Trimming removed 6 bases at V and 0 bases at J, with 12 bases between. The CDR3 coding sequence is TGTGCCAGCAGAATTATGGACGGCTCCTACGAGCAGTACTTC. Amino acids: CASRIMDGSYEQYF.

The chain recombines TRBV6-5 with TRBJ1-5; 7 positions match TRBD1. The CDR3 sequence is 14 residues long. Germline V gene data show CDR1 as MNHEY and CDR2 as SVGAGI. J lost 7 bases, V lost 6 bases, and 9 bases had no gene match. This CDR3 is CASRPTGVEQPQHF. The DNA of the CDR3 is TGTGCCAGCAGACCCACAGGGGTGGAACAGCCCCAGCATTTT.

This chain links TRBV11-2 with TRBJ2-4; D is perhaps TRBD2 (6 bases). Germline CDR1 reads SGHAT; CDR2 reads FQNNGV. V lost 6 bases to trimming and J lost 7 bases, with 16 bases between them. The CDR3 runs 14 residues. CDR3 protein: CASRAQRGSNIQYF. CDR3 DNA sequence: TGTGCCAGCAGGGCCCAACGGGGGAGTAACATTCAGTACTTC.

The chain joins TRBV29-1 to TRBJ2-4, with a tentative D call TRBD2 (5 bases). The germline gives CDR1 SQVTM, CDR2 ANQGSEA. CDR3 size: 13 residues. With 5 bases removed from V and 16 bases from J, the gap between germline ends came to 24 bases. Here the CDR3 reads CSVLTAWPEGYYF. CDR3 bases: TGCAGCGTTTTGACGGCGTGGCCAGAGGGTTATTACTTC.